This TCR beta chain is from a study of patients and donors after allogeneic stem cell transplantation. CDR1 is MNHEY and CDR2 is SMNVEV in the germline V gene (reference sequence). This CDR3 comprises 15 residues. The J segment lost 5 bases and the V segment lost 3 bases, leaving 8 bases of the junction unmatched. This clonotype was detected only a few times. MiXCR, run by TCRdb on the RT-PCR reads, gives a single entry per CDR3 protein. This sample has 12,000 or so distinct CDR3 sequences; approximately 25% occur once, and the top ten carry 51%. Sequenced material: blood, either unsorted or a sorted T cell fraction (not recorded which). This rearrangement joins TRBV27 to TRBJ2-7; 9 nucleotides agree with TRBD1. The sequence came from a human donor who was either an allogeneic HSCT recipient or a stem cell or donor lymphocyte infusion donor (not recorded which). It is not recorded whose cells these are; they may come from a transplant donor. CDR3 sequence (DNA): TGTGCCAGCAGTTTTTTGGGACAGGGAAAGCACGAGCAGTACTTC. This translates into CASSFLGQGKHEQYF.